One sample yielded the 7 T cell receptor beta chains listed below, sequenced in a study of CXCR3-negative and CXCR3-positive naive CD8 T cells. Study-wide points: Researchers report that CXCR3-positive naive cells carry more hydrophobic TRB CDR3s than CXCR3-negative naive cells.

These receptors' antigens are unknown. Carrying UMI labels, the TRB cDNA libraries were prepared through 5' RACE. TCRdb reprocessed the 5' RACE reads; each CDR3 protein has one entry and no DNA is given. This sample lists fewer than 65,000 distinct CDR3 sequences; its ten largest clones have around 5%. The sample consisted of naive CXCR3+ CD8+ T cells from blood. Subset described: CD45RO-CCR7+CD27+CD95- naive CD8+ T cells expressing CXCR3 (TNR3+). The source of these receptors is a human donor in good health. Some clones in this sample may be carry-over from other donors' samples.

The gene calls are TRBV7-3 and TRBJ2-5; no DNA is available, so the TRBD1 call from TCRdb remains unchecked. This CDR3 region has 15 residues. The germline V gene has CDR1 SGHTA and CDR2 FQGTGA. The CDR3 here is CASSPGQGPLETQYF.

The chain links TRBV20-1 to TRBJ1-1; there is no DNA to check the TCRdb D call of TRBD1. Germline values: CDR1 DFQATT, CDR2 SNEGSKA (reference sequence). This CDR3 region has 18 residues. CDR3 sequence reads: CSASDTRDRGPLNTEAFF.

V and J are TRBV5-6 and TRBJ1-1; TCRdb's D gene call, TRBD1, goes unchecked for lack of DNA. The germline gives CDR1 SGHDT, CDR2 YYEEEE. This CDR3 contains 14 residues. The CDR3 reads CASSPQDRETEAFF.

CDR3 residues: CASSFQGLAGSYEQYF. The chain links TRBV28 to TRBJ2-7; no DNA is available, so the TRBD2 call from TCRdb remains unchecked. The V gene's germline CDR1 is MDHEN and CDR2 SYDVKM. The CDR3 sequence is 16 residues long. Complete variable domain (other parts from reference TRBV28 and TRBJ2-7): DVKVTQSSRYLVKRTGEKVFLECVQDMDHENMFWYRQDPGLGLRLIYFSYDVKMKEKGDIPEGYSVSREKKERFSLILESASTNQTSMYLCASSFQGLAGSYEQYFGPGTRLTVT.

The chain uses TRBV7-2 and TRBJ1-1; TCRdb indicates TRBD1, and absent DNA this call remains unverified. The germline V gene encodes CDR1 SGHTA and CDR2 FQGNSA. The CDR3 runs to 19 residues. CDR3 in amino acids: CASSQLRLRGRQGDTEAFF.

The CDR3 region is CASSDVLSYEQYF. The chain links TRBV10-2 to TRBJ2-7. Germline values: CDR1 WSHSY, CDR2 SAAADI. This CDR3 has 13 residues.

The CDR3 reads CASSLDGYEQYF. The chain employs TRBV5-1 and TRBJ2-7. Germline values: CDR1 SGHRS, CDR2 YFSETQ. This CDR3 comprises 12 residues.